These 27 T cell receptor beta chains were sequenced from one sample in a study of cytomegalovirus exposure and HLA in healthy donors. Data came from immunoSEQ multiplex PCR; TCRdb stores just in-frame clones and leaves some out. The sample gives about 110,000 clones, nearly 97% of which show up once; approximately 0.67% is in the top ten. The material sequenced was PBMCs. The receptors originated from a woman between 18 and 29 years old in good health and CMV-seronegative.

The V gene is TRBV19, the J gene TRBJ1-1; D possibly corresponds to TRBD1 (5 bases). Germline assignment: CDR1 LNHDA and CDR2 SQIVND (reference sequence). CDR3 size: 13 residues. Trimming removed 3 bases from V and 1 base from J, with 6 bases in between. As DNA, the CDR3 is TGTGCCAGTAGTATCGGACAGAACACTGAAGCTTTCTTT. Encoded protein: CASSIGQNTEAFF. The variable domain in full, completed from reference TRBV19 and TRBJ1-1, reads DGGITQSPKYLFRKEGQNVTLSCEQNLNHDAMYWYRQDPGQGLRLIYYSQIVNDFQKGDIAEGYSVSREKKESFPLTVTSAQKNPTAFYLCASSIGQNTEAFFGQGTRLTVV.

The chain joins TRBV28 to TRBJ1-1; the D gene is possibly TRBD1 (6 bases). V lost 5 bases and J lost 4, with 14 bases in between. Germline-derived CDR1 and CDR2 are MDHEN and SYDVKM. The CDR3 is 14 residues long. CDR3 DNA: TGTGCCAGCAGTCTTAGACAGGTGTTCACTGAAGCTTTCTTT. Protein: CASSLRQVFTEAFF.

The chain carries TRBV29-1 and TRBJ1-2, with D perhaps matching TRBD1 (6 bases). Trimming took 2 bases from V and 7 from J, leaving 17 bases between them. Looked up from germline, CDR1 is SQVTM and CDR2 is ANQGSEA. The CDR3 spans 14 residues. CDR3 amino acids: CSVERTDIWSGYTF. CDR3 in DNA: TGCAGCGTTGAAAGGACAGATATTTGGAGTGGCTACACCTTC.

V is TRBV28 and J is TRBJ1-1, with a tentative D call TRBD1 (5 bases). The length of the CDR3 is 13 residues. Trimming took off 6 bases at V and 4 bases at J, with 12 bases between the two ends. From germline, CDR1 is MDHEN and CDR2 SYDVKM. The CDR3 spells CASSPYRLTEAFF. The CDR3 DNA sequence: TGTGCCAGCAGCCCCTACAGGCTCACTGAAGCTTTCTTT.

V usage is TRBV4-3 and J usage is TRBJ1-1, with a possible D match to TRBD1 (5 bases). The CDR3 spans 15 residues. V lost 0 bases and J 10 bases, leaving 18 bases between the germline ends. CDR1 and CDR2 from the germline V gene are LGHNA and YSLEER. CDR3: CASSQDTETAGVAFF. CDR3 in DNA: TGCGCCAGCAGCCAAGATACGGAAACAGCGGGGGTAGCTTTCTTT.

J is TRBJ1-5 and V is TRBV28, with 9 bases lining up with TRBD1. This CDR3 comprises 14 residues. The germline gives CDR1 MDHEN, CDR2 SYDVKM. J was trimmed by 8 bases and V by 5 bases; bases with no gene match: 7. The CDR3 loop is CASSTHRGLEPQHF. In DNA form, the CDR3 reads TGTGCCAGCAGTACCCACAGGGGGCTTGAGCCCCAGCATTTT. The variable domain in full, with the rest retrieved from reference TRBV28 and TRBJ1-5, is DVKVTQSSRYLVKRTGEKVFLECVQDMDHENMFWYRQDPGLGLRLIYFSYDVKMKEKGDIPEGYSVSREKKERFSLILESASTNQTSMYLCASSTHRGLEPQHFGDGTRLSIL.

V gene TRBV2 combines with J gene TRBJ2-3; 7 nucleotides match TRBD2. Trimming at V came to 7 bases and at J to 1 base, leaving 11 bases not matched to a gene. CDR1 and CDR2 from the germline V gene are SNHLY and FYNNEI. CDR3 length equals 16 residues. CDR3 sequence (DNA): TGTGCCAGCATCCCCCGGGGGGTACCCGGCACAGATACGCAGTATTTT. This encodes CASIPRGVPGTDTQYF.

Remarks on this clone: The junction does not match germline at one end; this may be a read error. This chain links TRBV5-1 with TRBJ2-7; 9 positions agree with TRBD1. Germline CDR1 reads SGHRS; CDR2 reads YFSETQ. The CDR3 covers 16 residues. This CDR3 is CANSLGGQGLSYEQYF. Here the CDR3 DNA reads TGCGCCAACAGCTTGGGGGGACAGGGCCTCTCCTACGAGCAGTACTTC.

V is TRBV9 and J is TRBJ1-3; 8 bases match TRBD1. Germline loops: CDR1 SGDLS, CDR2 YYNGEE. CDR3 length: 21 amino acids. Losses at the gene ends were 1 base for V and 0 bases for J; bases not matched to a gene: 18. The CDR3: CASSVSWTGSPVTPSGNTIYF. The CDR3 coding sequence is TGTGCCAGCAGCGTATCCTGGACAGGGTCCCCTGTCACCCCCTCTGGAAACACCATATATTTT.

The rearrangement links TRBV5-4 to TRBJ2-5; 9 bases match TRBD2. This CDR3 has 18 residues. CDR1 SGHNT and CDR2 YYREEE come from the germline V gene (reference sequence). V lost 3 bases to trimming and J lost 1 base; unmatched junction nucleotides: 13. CDR3 in amino acids: CASSSWGRGGSAQETQYF. For the CDR3, the DNA is TGTGCCAGCAGCTCCTGGGGGCGGGGGGGATCGGCCCAAGAGACCCAGTACTTC.

This chain connects TRBV5-1 to TRBJ2-5; 10 positions agree with TRBD1. The CDR3 totals 14 residues. Germline V gene lookup returns CDR1 SGHRS and CDR2 YFSETQ. J lost 4 bases, V lost 3 bases, and 3 bases had no gene match. The CDR3 reads CASSSGQGGETQYF. The CDR3 nucleotides are TGCGCCAGCAGCTCCGGACAGGGGGGAGAGACCCAGTACTTC.

This chain joins TRBV28 and TRBJ1-2; a possible D gene is TRBD1 (5 bases). This CDR3 is 13 amino acids long. Germline-derived CDR1 and CDR2 are MDHEN and SYDVKM. The ends were cut back, 2 bases at V and 6 bases at J, with 10 bases in the middle. CDR3 amino acids: CASSLRRGNGYTF. The CDR3 bases are TGTGCCAGCAGTTTACGGAGGGGAAATGGCTACACCTTC.

The chain has TRBV6-4 and TRBJ1-5; 7 positions match TRBD1. V dropped 3 bases and J dropped 0; count of bases not matched to a gene: 5. The CDR3 is made up of 16 amino acids. Germline V CDR1 and CDR2: MRHNA, SNTAGT. CDR3 sequence (DNA): TGTGCCAGCAGTGATAGTAGGGACAGTAGCAATCAGCCCCAGCATTTT. Translated, it gives CASSDSRDSSNQPQHF.

Here the CDR3 reads CASSVGTSGRPQFTQYF. The DNA for the CDR3 is TGCGCCAGCAGCGTGGGGACTAGCGGGAGGCCCCAGTTCACGCAGTATTTT. This chain joins TRBV5-1 and TRBJ2-3; 15 bases align to TRBD2. CDR3 length: 17 amino acids. Germline loops: CDR1 SGHRS, CDR2 YFSETQ. The ends lost 4 bases at V and 9 bases at J; junction bases unmatched: 12.

For the CDR3, the DNA is TGTGCCAGCAGTCCACCGGGAGGGACAGGGTCTACGGGGACCCAGTACTTC. Translation gives CASSPPGGTGSTGTQYF. The chain uses TRBV28 and TRBJ2-5; the D gene is possibly TRBD1 (9 bases). This CDR3 has 17 residues. CDR1 and CDR2 from the germline V gene are MDHEN and SYDVKM. Trimming shortened V by 5 bases and J by 7 bases, and 26 bases separated the two germline ends. The full variable domain, with the rest looked up from reference TRBV28 and TRBJ2-5, is DVKVTQSSRYLVKRTGEKVFLECVQDMDHENMFWYRQDPGLGLRLIYFSYDVKMKEKGDIPEGYSVSREKKERFSLILESASTNQTSMYLCASSPPGGTGSTGTQYFGPGTRLLVL.

CDR3 coding DNA: TGTGCCAGCAGCCACTGGGACAGGGGTACTGAAGCTTTCTTT. Translating gives CASSHWDRGTEAFF. The J gene is TRBJ1-1, the V gene TRBV6-6; 10 bases line up with TRBD1. Germline CDR1 MNHNY, CDR2 SVGAGI (reference sequence). The CDR3 contains 14 residues. V lost 6 bases and J lost 5; bases outside the gene matches: 6.

V gene TRBV6-4 combines with J gene TRBJ2-1, with 14 nucleotides matching TRBD2. The germline V gene encodes CDR1 MRHNA and CDR2 SNTAGT. J lost 6 bases, V lost 6 bases, and 4 bases had no gene match. CDR3 length: 15 residues. The CDR3 here is CASSPGTSGGNEQFF. In nucleotides, the CDR3 is TGTGCCAGCAGCCCCGGGACTAGCGGGGGCAATGAGCAGTTCTTC.

As regards this clone: This sample also contains other DNA sequences that code for the same CDR3. The V and J genes are TRBV18 and TRBJ1-4; 8 bases are shared with TRBD1. Germline loops: CDR1 KGHSH, CDR2 LQKENI. This CDR3 is 14 amino acids long. The trim removed 3 bases at V and 4 bases at J, leaving 1 base unmatched. DNA of the CDR3: TGTGCCAGCTCACCGACAGGGGATAATGAAAAACTGTTTTTT. Translated: CASSPTGDNEKLFF.

The chain recombines TRBV25-1 with TRBJ2-7; tentatively, D is TRBD2 (7 bases). Germline CDR1 and CDR2: MGHDK and SYGVNS. Deletions cut 1 base from V and 3 bases from J, with 13 bases between. The CDR3 runs to 15 residues. The CDR3 coding sequence is TGTGCCAGCAGTGAATCGCGGGGGCTCGGCTACGAGCAGTACTTC. Translating gives CASSESRGLGYEQYF.

The chain uses TRBV28 and TRBJ1-1, with 7 bases lining up with TRBD1. CDR1 MDHEN and CDR2 SYDVKM come from the germline V gene. V lost 3 bases and J lost 6; bases outside the gene matches: 19. The CDR3 totals 18 residues. The CDR3 region has the DNA TGTGCCAGCAGTTTGCCGATAGTTGCCCAGGACAGGAAGGCTGAAGCTTTCTTT. Translated, it gives CASSLPIVAQDRKAEAFF.

The rearrangement joins TRBV5-5 to TRBJ1-4; 7 bases are a match to TRBD1. This CDR3 contains 15 residues. V lost 5 bases and J lost 5; bases outside the gene matches: 9. Germline assignment: CDR1 SGHKS and CDR2 YYEKEE (reference sequence). Here the CDR3 reads CASSLIPQGNEKLFF. DNA of the CDR3: TGTGCCAGCAGTTTGATACCACAGGGGAATGAAAAACTGTTTTTT.

The chain is built from TRBV7-3 and TRBJ2-1; 11 positions match TRBD2. The CDR3 contains 16 residues. CDR1 and CDR2 (germline): SGHTA, FQGTGA. V dropped 5 bases and J dropped 10; count of bases not matched to a gene: 13. The CDR3 DNA reads TGTGCCAGCAGCCCTCTTAGCGGGGGGGCCCTGCGGGAGCAGTTCTTC. Its protein is CASSPLSGGALREQFF.

The genes are TRBV28 and TRBJ1-4; TRBD1 might be the D (6 bases). Per germline, CDR1 MDHEN and CDR2 SYDVKM. The V end lost 5 bases, the J end lost 5 bases, and 21 bases lay between the germline ends. This CDR3 has 17 amino acids. The CDR3 sequence is CASSRGGLAGENEKLFF. DNA for the CDR3: TGTGCCAGCAGTCGCGGGGGGTTGGCAGGGGAAAATGAAAAACTGTTTTTT.

This rearrangement joins TRBV29-1 to TRBJ2-7, with D possibly matching TRBD2 (6 bases). The CDR3 runs 15 residues. Deletions cut 3 bases from V and 1 base from J, with 16 bases between. CDR1 and CDR2 (germline): SQVTM, ANQGSEA. The DNA for the CDR3 is TGCAGCGTTGAGTTGGCGGGAATAACGTCCTACGAGCAGTACTTC. The encoded protein is CSVELAGITSYEQYF.

The rearrangement uses TRBV7-8 and TRBJ1-3; 8 nucleotides align to TRBD1. CDR3 size: 16 residues. Trimming cost V 2 bases and J 4 bases; bases outside gene matches: 7. Germline loops: CDR1 SGHVS, CDR2 FQNEAQ. The CDR3 DNA sequence: TGTGCCAGCAGCTTATCAGGGGGCTCGGGGGGAAACACCATATATTTT. Protein sequence: CASSLSGGSGGNTIYF.

The chain links TRBV4-1 to TRBJ2-1; the D gene is possibly TRBD2 (6 bases). Germline lookup yields CDR1 MGHRA and CDR2 YSYEKL. The CDR3 runs to 15 residues. Trimming removed 0 bases from V and 4 bases from J, with 10 bases in between. The CDR3 region has the DNA TGCGCCAGCAGCCAAGAGGAGGAGGGATACAATGAGCAGTTCTTC. It yields the protein CASSQEEEGYNEQFF.

The chain links TRBV19 to TRBJ2-2, with D possibly being TRBD2 (5 bases). The ends were cut back, 6 bases at V and 3 bases at J, with 8 bases in the middle. Germline CDR1 reads LNHDA; CDR2 reads SQIVND (reference sequence). The CDR3 length is 13 residues. CDR3 loop: CASSGEYTGELFF. CDR3 in DNA: TGTGCCAGTAGCGGGGAGTACACCGGGGAGCTGTTTTTT. Full variable domain (remainder filled in from reference TRBV19 and TRBJ2-2): DGGITQSPKYLFRKEGQNVTLSCEQNLNHDAMYWYRQDPGQGLRLIYYSQIVNDFQKGDIAEGYSVSREKKESFPLTVTSAQKNPTAFYLCASSGEYTGELFFGEGSRLTVL.